The 12 T cell receptor beta chains given below trace back to one sample, sequenced in a study of shared clonotypes between healthy human individuals. Generated by immunoSEQ multiplex PCR, the TCRdb table keeps only in-frame clones and is missing some. There are roughly 2,300,000 clones in the sample; 92% occur only once, and about 0.36% lies in the top ten. The sequenced material came from naive CD4+ T cells from PBMCs. Subset in this sample: CD45RA+ positively selected. These receptors were collected from a man younger than 30 in good health. Some clones in this sample may be carry-over from other donors' samples.

On this clone: One end of the junction is discordant with germline, which a read error may explain. The rearrangement links TRBV6-5 to TRBJ2-7, with 7 positions matching TRBD2. This CDR3 has 12 amino acids. Germline CDR1 reads MNHEY; CDR2 reads SVGAGI. CDR3 bases: TGTGCCAGCAGTTACCTGGGGGAGGGAGAGCACTTC. Its protein is CASSYLGEGEHF.

V and J are TRBV2 and TRBJ2-2; D is undetermined. The V gene lost 9 bases and the J gene lost 0 bases, with 14 bases spanning the gap. Germline-derived CDR1 and CDR2 are SNHLY and FYNNEI. This CDR3 comprises 15 residues. The CDR3 spells CASQTEFTNTGELFF. CDR3 sequence (DNA): TGTGCCAGTCAGACCGAATTTACGAACACCGGGGAGCTGTTTTTT.

For this clone: Other nucleotide sequences in the sample specify the same CDR3. The J gene is TRBJ2-3, the V gene TRBV9, with 11 bases that match TRBD2. CDR3 length equals 16 residues. Germline loops: CDR1 SGDLS, CDR2 YYNGEE. Trimming at V came to 2 bases and at J to 2 bases, leaving 4 bases not matched to a gene. The CDR3 sequence is CASSVGTSGYTDTQYF. CDR3 nucleotides: TGTGCCAGCAGCGTGGGGACTAGCGGTTACACAGATACGCAGTATTTT.

The J gene is TRBJ2-7, the V gene TRBV5-1; D not certain. Germline-derived CDR1 and CDR2 are SGHRS and YFSETQ. Trimming took off 0 bases at V and 9 bases at J, with 10 bases between the two ends. The CDR3 has 12 residues. The CDR3 sequence is CASSLDLARQYF. The CDR3, as DNA: TGCGCCAGCAGCTTGGACTTGGCACGGCAGTACTTC.

The CDR3 spells CASSSTGNSNGYTF. CDR3 bases: TGTGCCAGCAGTTCGACAGGGAACAGTAATGGCTACACCTTC. J is TRBJ1-2 and V is TRBV6-5, with 7 bases matching TRBD1. The trim removed 4 bases at V and 6 bases at J, leaving 8 bases unmatched. From germline, CDR1 is MNHEY and CDR2 SVGAGI. This CDR3 region has 14 residues.

CDR3 in amino acids: CAISAWGKRDSSSTDTQYF. The CDR3 region has the DNA TGTGCCATCAGTGCCTGGGGTAAGCGGGATTCGTCTAGCACAGATACGCAGTATTTT. The chain is built from TRBV10-3 and TRBJ2-3; 7 bases match TRBD2. J was trimmed by 0 bases and V by 4 bases; bases with no gene match: 16. The CDR3 covers 19 residues. Germline lookup yields CDR1 ENHRY and CDR2 SYGVKD.

The J gene is TRBJ2-2, the V gene TRBV5-1; 9 bases match TRBD1. The CDR3 is 17 residues long. V gave up 1 base and J gave up 0 bases; unmatched junction bases: 4. Germline V CDR1 and CDR2: SGHRS, YFSETQ. The chain's CDR3 is CASSLRGQGTNTGELFF. The CDR3 DNA sequence: TGCGCCAGCAGCTTGAGGGGACAGGGAACGAACACCGGGGAGCTGTTTTTT.

V gene TRBV10-3 combines with J gene TRBJ2-1, with 13 nucleotides matching TRBD2. The CDR3 is made up of 14 amino acids. The ends lost 6 bases at V and 9 bases at J; junction bases unmatched: 5. Looked up from germline, CDR1 is ENHRY and CDR2 is SYGVKD. Written as DNA, the CDR3 is TGTGCCATCAGCGGACTAGCGGGGGAGGGTGAGCAGTTCTTC. Translating gives CAISGLAGEGEQFF.

The chain links TRBV7-9 to TRBJ1-1; D may be TRBD1 (5 bases). The CDR3 is 12 residues long. The V end lost 6 bases, the J end lost 11 bases, and 16 bases lay between the germline ends. CDR1 is SEHNR and CDR2 is FQNEAQ in the germline V gene (reference sequence). As DNA, the CDR3 is TGTGCCAGCAGTCAAAACCAGGGTTGGGCTTTCTTT. Protein sequence: CASSQNQGWAFF.

This chain joins TRBV6-6 and TRBJ2-7; 8 bases line up with TRBD2. The CDR3 has 15 residues. V was pared by 5 bases and J by 7 bases, with 13 bases of the junction left unmatched. The germline gives CDR1 MNHNY, CDR2 SVGAGI (reference sequence). The CDR3 DNA reads TGTGCCAGCAGTCCCCGAACAGCGGGAGTGCGGGAGCAGTACTTC. Its translation: CASSPRTAGVREQYF.

This chain links TRBV5-4 with TRBJ1-2, with 10 bases matching TRBD1. Trimming took 1 base from V and 1 from J; bases not matched to a gene: 7. The length of the CDR3 is 17 residues. Germline lookup yields CDR1 SGHNT and CDR2 YYREEE (reference sequence). The chain's CDR3 is CASSLPGTGVFNYGYTF. DNA for the CDR3: TGTGCCAGCAGCTTGCCTGGGACAGGGGTATTTAACTATGGCTACACCTTC.

The chain carries TRBV5-1 and TRBJ2-7; 10 bases are a match to TRBD2. Trimming took 3 bases from V and 3 from J; bases not matched to a gene: 6. The germline V gene has CDR1 SGHRS and CDR2 YFSETQ. This CDR3 contains 15 residues. CDR3 amino acids: CASSYLAGANYEQYF. CDR3 nucleotide sequence: TGCGCCAGCAGCTATCTAGCGGGAGCGAACTACGAGCAGTACTTC.